The next 3 T cell receptor beta chains were all read from a single sample in a study of OX40 agonist ivuxolimab in advanced cancers. Using immunoSEQ multiplex PCR, the repertoire was profiled, and TCRdb retains in-frame clones only, with some absent. The table records some 60,000 clones, roughly 89% of them present only once. This material consisted of CD4+ or CD8+ T cells sorted from blood, taken in a trial of the OX40 agonist ivuxolimab. These TCRs come from an adult with an advanced solid tumor such as melanoma, head and neck, liver or kidney cancer.

DNA of the CDR3: TGTGCCAGCAGCTCCCAGGACACCAACGAGCAGTACTTC. Protein product: CASSSQDTNEQYF. J is TRBJ2-7 and V is TRBV5-4; D is perhaps TRBD1 (5 bases). The CDR3 has 13 residues. V lost 3 bases to trimming and J lost 5 bases, with 12 bases between them. The germline gives CDR1 SGHNT, CDR2 YYREEE (reference sequence).

The J gene is TRBJ2-5, the V gene TRBV9; D might be TRBD2 (6 bases). This CDR3 spans 15 amino acids. Between the trimmed V and J ends, which lost 0 bases and 4 bases, there was a span of 13 bases. Germline V gene data show CDR1 as SGDLS and CDR2 as YYNGEE. CDR3 nucleotides: TGTGCCAGCAGCGTAGGTGCGGGATCCCCAGAGACCCAGTACTTC. Translating it yields CASSVGAGSPETQYF.

The chain combines TRBV18 with TRBJ2-1; no definite D call. The germline V gene has CDR1 KGHSH and CDR2 LQKENI. Trimming left V 5 bases short and J 7 bases short, with 9 bases between. The CDR3 is made up of 12 amino acids. The CDR3 DNA sequence: TGTGCCAGCTCATCTAGTCGTAATGAGCAGTTCTTC. The encoded protein is CASSSSRNEQFF.